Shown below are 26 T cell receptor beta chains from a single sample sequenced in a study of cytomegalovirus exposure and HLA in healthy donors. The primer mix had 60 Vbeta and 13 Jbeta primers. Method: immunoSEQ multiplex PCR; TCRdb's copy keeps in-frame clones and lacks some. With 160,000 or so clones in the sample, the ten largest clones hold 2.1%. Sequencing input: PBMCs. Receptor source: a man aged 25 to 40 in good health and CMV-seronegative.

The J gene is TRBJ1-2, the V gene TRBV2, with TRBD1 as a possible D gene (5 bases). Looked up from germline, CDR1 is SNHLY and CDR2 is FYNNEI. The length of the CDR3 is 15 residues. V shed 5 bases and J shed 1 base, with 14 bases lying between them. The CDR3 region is CASSQLYRLNYGYTF. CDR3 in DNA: TGTGCCAGCAGTCAACTTTACAGGCTTAACTATGGCTACACCTTC.

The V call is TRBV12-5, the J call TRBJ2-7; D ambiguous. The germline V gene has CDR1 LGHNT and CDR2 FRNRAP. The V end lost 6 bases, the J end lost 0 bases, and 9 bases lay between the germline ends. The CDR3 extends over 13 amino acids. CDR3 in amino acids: CASGNSGSYEQYF. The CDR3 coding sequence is TGTGCTAGTGGGAACAGTGGCTCCTACGAGCAGTACTTC.

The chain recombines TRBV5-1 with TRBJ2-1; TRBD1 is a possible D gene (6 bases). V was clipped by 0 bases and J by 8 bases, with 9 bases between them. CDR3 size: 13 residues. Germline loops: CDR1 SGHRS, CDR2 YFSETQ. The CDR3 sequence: CASSLVAGDEQFF. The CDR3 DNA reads TGCGCCAGCAGCTTGGTGGCAGGGGATGAGCAGTTCTTC.

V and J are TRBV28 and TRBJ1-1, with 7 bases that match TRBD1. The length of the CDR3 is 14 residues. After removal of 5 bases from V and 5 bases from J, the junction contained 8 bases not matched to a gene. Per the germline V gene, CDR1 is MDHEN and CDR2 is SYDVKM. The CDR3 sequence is CASSEDRVWTEAFF. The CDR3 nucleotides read TGTGCCAGCAGTGAAGACAGGGTATGGACTGAAGCTTTCTTT.

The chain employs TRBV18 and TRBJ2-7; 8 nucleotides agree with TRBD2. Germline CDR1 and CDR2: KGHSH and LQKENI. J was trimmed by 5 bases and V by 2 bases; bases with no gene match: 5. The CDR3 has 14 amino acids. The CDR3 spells CASSPRAGENEQYF. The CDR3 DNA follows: TGTGCCAGCTCACCAAGAGCGGGAGAAAACGAGCAGTACTTC.

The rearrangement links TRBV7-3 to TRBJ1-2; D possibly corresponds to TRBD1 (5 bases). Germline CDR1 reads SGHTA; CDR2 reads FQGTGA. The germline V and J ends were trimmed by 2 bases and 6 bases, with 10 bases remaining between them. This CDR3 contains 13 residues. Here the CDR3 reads CASSLGGGNGYTF. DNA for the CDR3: TGTGCCAGCAGCTTAGGGGGGGGTAATGGCTACACCTTC.

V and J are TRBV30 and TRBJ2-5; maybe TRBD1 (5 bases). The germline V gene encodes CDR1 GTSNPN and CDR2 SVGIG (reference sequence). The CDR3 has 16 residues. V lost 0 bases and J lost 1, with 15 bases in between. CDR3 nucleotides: TGTGCCTGGAGTGTAAAAGGCCCAGGGCGCCAAGAGACCCAGTACTTC. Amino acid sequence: CAWSVKGPGRQETQYF.

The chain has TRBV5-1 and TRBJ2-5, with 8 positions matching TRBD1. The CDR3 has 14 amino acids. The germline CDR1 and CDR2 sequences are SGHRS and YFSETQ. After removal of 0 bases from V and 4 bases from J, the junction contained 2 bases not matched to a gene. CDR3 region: CASSLGTGRETQYF. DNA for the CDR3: TGCGCCAGCAGCTTGGGGACAGGGCGAGAGACCCAGTACTTC.

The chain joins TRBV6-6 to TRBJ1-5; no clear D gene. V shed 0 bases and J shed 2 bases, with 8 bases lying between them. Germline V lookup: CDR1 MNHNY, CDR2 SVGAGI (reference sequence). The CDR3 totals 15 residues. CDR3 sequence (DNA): TGTGCCAGCAGTTACTCCCGGCAGGGCAATCAGCCCCAGCATTTT. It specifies CASSYSRQGNQPQHF.

The CDR3 region is CASSGGRAEYNEQFF. The CDR3 DNA reads TGTGCCAGCAGTGGCGGGAGGGCCGAATACAATGAGCAGTTCTTC. This chain uses TRBV2 with TRBJ2-1; the match to TRBD2 covers 9 bases. Per the germline V gene, CDR1 is SNHLY and CDR2 is FYNNEI. V was clipped by 4 bases and J by 4 bases; unmatched bases: 5. The CDR3 contains 15 residues.

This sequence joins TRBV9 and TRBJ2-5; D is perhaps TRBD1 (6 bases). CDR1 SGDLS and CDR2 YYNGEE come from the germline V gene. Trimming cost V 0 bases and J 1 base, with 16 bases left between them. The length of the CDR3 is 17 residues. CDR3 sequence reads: CASSVGGWGRGQETQYF. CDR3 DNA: TGTGCCAGCAGCGTAGGAGGGTGGGGCAGGGGCCAAGAGACCCAGTACTTC.

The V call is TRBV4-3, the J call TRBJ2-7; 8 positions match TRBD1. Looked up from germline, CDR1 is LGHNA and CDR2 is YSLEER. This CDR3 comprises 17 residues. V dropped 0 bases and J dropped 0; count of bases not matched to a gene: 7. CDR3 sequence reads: CASSQDFGTGRSYEQYF. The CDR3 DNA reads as TGCGCCAGCAGCCAAGATTTCGGGACAGGCCGCTCCTACGAGCAGTACTTC.

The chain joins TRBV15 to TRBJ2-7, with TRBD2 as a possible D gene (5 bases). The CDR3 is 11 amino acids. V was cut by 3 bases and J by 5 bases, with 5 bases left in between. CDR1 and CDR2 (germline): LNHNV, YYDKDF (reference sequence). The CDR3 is CATSRGDEQYF. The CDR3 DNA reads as TGTGCCACCAGCAGGGGAGACGAGCAGTACTTC.

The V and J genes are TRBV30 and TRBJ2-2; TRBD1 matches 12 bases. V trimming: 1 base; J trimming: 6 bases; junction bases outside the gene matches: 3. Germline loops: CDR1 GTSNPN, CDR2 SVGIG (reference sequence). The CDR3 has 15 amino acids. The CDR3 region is CAWSGGTGGPGELFF. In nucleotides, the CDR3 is TGTGCCTGGAGTGGGGGGACAGGGGGCCCCGGGGAGCTGTTTTTT.

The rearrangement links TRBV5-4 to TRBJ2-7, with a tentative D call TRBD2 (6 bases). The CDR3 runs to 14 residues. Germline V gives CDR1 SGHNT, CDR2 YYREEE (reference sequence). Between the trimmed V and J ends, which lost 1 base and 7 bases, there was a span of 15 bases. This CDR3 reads CASSLRESLREQYF. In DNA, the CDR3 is TGTGCCAGCAGCTTGCGGGAGTCACTTAGGGAGCAGTACTTC.

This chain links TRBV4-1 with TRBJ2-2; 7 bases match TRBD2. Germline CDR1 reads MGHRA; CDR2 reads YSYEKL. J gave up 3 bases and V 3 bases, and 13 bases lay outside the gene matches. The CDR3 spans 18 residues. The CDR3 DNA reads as TGCGCCAGCAGCCACCGGGGAGGAGGGAGGGCATACACCGGGGAGCTGTTTTTT. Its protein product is CASSHRGGGRAYTGELFF.

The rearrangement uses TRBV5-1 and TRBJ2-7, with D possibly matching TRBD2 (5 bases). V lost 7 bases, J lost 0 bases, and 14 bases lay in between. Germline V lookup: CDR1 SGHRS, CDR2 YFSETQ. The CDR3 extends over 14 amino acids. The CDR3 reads CASGQAESSYEQYF. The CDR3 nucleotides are TGCGCCAGCGGCCAAGCGGAAAGCTCCTACGAGCAGTACTTC.

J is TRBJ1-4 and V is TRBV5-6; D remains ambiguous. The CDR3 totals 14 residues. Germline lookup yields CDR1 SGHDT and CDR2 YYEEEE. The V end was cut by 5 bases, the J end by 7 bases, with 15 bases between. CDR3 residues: CASSFLDRGEKLFF. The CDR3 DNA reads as TGTGCCAGCAGTTTTTTAGACCGGGGTGAAAAACTGTTTTTT.

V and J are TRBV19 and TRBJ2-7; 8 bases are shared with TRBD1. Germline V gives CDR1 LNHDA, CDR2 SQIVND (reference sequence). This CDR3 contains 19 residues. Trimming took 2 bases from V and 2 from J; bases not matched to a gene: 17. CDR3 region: CASSIKRLPGQATTYEQYF. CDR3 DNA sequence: TGTGCCAGTAGTATAAAACGACTCCCGGGACAGGCCACCACCTACGAGCAGTACTTC.

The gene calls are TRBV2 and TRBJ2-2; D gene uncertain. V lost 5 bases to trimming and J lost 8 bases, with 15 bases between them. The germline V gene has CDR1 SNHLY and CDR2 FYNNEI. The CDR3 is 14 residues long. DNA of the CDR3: TGTGCCAGCAGTACCGGTTATCCTTCGGGGGAGCTGTTTTTT. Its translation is CASSTGYPSGELFF.

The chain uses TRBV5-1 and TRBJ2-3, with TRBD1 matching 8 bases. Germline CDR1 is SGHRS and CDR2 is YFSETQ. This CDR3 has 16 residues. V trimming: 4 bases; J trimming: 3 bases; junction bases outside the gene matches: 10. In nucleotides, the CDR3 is TGCGCCAGCAGCGTCGCCGGGACAGGAGCGACAGATACGCAGTATTTT. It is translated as CASSVAGTGATDTQYF.

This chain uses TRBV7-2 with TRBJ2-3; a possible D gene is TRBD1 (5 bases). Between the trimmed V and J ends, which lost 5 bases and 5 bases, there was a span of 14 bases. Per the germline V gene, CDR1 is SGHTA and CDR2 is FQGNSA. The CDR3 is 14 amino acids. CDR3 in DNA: TGTGCCAGCAGCCCTTCGGCAGGGCTAGATACGCAGTATTTT. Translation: CASSPSAGLDTQYF.

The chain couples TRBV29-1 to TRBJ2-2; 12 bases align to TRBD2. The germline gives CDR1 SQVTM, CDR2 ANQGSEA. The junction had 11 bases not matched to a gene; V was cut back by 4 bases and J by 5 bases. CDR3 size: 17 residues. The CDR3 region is CSVGTSGRSDLTGELFF. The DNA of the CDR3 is TGCAGCGTTGGAACTAGCGGGAGGTCAGATCTTACCGGGGAGCTGTTTTTT.

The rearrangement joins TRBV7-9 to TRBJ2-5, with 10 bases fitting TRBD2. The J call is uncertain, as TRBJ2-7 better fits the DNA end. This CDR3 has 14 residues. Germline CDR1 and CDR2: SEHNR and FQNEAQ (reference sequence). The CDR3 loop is CASSFGTSDYEQYF. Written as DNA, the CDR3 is TGTGCCAGCAGCTTCGGGACTAGCGACTACGAGCAGTACTTC.

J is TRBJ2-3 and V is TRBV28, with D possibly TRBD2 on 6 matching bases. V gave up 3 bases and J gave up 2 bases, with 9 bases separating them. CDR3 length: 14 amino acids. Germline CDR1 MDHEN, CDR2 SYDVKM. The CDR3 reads CASSLAGNTDTQYF. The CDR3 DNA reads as TGTGCCAGCAGTTTGGCGGGAAACACAGATACGCAGTATTTT.

The CDR3 DNA reads TGTGCCAGCAGGCATGGACTTTCCTACAATGAGCAGTTCTTC. Its protein product is CASRHGLSYNEQFF. The chain carries TRBV7-9 and TRBJ2-1; TRBD2 is a possible D gene (5 bases). The length of the CDR3 is 14 residues. The V gene lost 6 bases and the J gene lost 1 base, with 10 bases spanning the gap. CDR1 and CDR2 (germline): SEHNR, FQNEAQ (reference sequence).